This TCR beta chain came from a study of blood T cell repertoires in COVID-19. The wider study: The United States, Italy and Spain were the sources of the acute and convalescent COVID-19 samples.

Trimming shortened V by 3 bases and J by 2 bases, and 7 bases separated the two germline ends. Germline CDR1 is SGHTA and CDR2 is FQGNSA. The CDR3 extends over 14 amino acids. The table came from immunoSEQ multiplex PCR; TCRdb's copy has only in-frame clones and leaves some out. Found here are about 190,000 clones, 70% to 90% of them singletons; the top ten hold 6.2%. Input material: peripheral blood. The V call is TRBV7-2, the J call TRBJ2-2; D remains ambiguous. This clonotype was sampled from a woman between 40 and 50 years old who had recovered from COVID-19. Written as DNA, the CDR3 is TGTGCCAGCAGCTTTCAGCGAAACACCGGGGAGCTGTTTTTT. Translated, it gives CASSFQRNTGELFF.